This is a list of T cell receptor beta chains from one sample in a study of cytomegalovirus exposure and HLA in healthy donors. Sequenced by immunoSEQ multiplex PCR; TCRdb stores in-frame clones only, minus some. The data show about 170,000 clones, around three quarters seen once. The sample comprised PBMCs. These receptors were taken from a woman aged 45-65 years in good health and CMV-seropositive. Each CDR3 is given with its conserved first and last residue. Fields, in order: CDR3 length, D gene, clone size, J gene, V gene, CDR3 protein, CDR3 DNA. A D gene is named only where the DNA matches it firmly. Where a row states a size, it is once, few, many or the class of an expanded clone; other rows omit it.

cdr3_length: 15
d_call: TRBD2
clone_size: .
j_call: TRBJ2-7
v_call: TRBV5-1
cdr3_aa: CASSLSGMEGLEQYF
cdr3_nt: TGCGCCAGCAGCTTGAGCGGGATGGAGGGGCTCGAGCAGTACTTC

cdr3_length: 16
d_call: .
clone_size: .
j_call: TRBJ2-7
v_call: TRBV29-1
cdr3_aa: CSVSQLPGQNSYEQYF
cdr3_nt: TGCAGCGTTTCCCAACTACCTGGACAGAACTCCTACGAGCAGTACTTC

cdr3_length: 15
d_call: TRBD1
clone_size: once
j_call: TRBJ1-6
v_call: TRBV28
cdr3_aa: CASSLDRASNSPLHF
cdr3_nt: TGTGCCAGCAGTTTGGACAGGGCTTCTAATTCACCCCTCCACTTT

cdr3_length: 15
d_call: TRBD2
clone_size: few
j_call: TRBJ2-7
v_call: TRBV7-9
cdr3_aa: CASSFIGLAGLEQYF
cdr3_nt: TGTGCCAGCAGCTTTATCGGACTAGCGGGACTCGAGCAGTACTTC

cdr3_length: 16
d_call: .
clone_size: .
j_call: TRBJ1-5
v_call: TRBV7-2
cdr3_aa: CASSLARRGLNQPQHF
cdr3_nt: TGTGCCAGCAGCTTAGCTAGGAGGGGACTCAATCAGCCCCAGCATTTT

cdr3_length: 16
d_call: TRBD1
clone_size: .
j_call: TRBJ2-2
v_call: TRBV5-4
cdr3_aa: CASSTGTGRNTGELFF
cdr3_nt: TGTGCCAGCAGCACCGGGACAGGGAGGAACACCGGGGAGCTGTTTTTT

cdr3_length: 18
d_call: .
clone_size: .
j_call: TRBJ1-1
v_call: TRBV18
cdr3_aa: CASSPLASFFNMNTEAFF
cdr3_nt: TGTGCCAGCTCACCTTTAGCCAGTTTTTTTAACATGAACACTGAAGCTTTCTTT

cdr3_length: 12
d_call: .
clone_size: .
j_call: TRBJ1-1
v_call: TRBV5-6
cdr3_aa: CASSLSGREAFF
cdr3_nt: TGTGCCAGCAGCTTGAGTGGCAGAGAAGCTTTCTTT

cdr3_length: 16
d_call: TRBD1
clone_size: .
j_call: TRBJ2-1
v_call: TRBV5-6
cdr3_aa: CASSLNRGELYNEQFF
cdr3_nt: TGTGCCAGCAGCTTAAACAGGGGGGAACTTTACAATGAGCAGTTCTTC

cdr3_length: 15
d_call: TRBD1
clone_size: .
j_call: TRBJ1-1
v_call: TRBV16
cdr3_aa: CASSRDRPPGAEAFF
cdr3_nt: TGTGCCAGCAGCCGGGACAGGCCCCCGGGAGCTGAAGCTTTCTTT

cdr3_length: 12
d_call: .
clone_size: .
j_call: TRBJ2-3
v_call: TRBV6-6
cdr3_aa: CASSTGLDTQYF
cdr3_nt: TGTGCCAGCAGTACCGGTTTAGATACGCAGTATTTT

cdr3_length: 16
d_call: TRBD2
clone_size: .
j_call: TRBJ2-5
v_call: TRBV2
cdr3_aa: CASSEDRGGTQETQYF
cdr3_nt: TGTGCCAGCAGTGAGGATCGGGGGGGGACTCAAGAGACCCAGTACTTC

cdr3_length: 18
d_call: .
clone_size: few
j_call: TRBJ2-4
v_call: TRBV15
cdr3_aa: CATSRDHRGSRAKNIQYF
cdr3_nt: TGTGCCACCAGCAGAGATCATCGTGGGAGTCGAGCCAAAAACATTCAGTACTTC

cdr3_length: 15
d_call: TRBD1
clone_size: .
j_call: TRBJ2-7
v_call: TRBV5-4
cdr3_aa: CASSRQGASSYEQYF
cdr3_nt: TGTGCCAGCAGTCGACAGGGGGCGAGCTCCTACGAGCAGTACTTC

cdr3_length: 13
d_call: .
clone_size: .
j_call: TRBJ2-1
v_call: TRBV7-2
cdr3_aa: CASSFSNLNEQFF
cdr3_nt: TGTGCCAGCAGCTTTTCGAATCTAAATGAGCAGTTCTTC

cdr3_length: 16
d_call: .
clone_size: .
j_call: TRBJ1-2
v_call: TRBV30
cdr3_aa: CAWTSGLQGWKYGYTF
cdr3_nt: TGTGCCTGGACGTCCGGCCTACAGGGTTGGAAGTATGGCTACACCTTC

cdr3_length: 14
d_call: TRBD1
clone_size: .
j_call: TRBJ2-1
v_call: TRBV10-3
cdr3_aa: CAIRGTGSSNEQFF
cdr3_nt: TGTGCCATCAGGGGGACAGGGAGTAGCAATGAGCAGTTCTTC

cdr3_length: 16
d_call: TRBD1
clone_size: .
j_call: TRBJ2-7
v_call: TRBV29-1
cdr3_aa: CSAGTNRGQGAYEQYF
cdr3_nt: TGCAGCGCTGGAACCAATCGGGGCCAGGGGGCCTACGAGCAGTACTTC

cdr3_length: 13
d_call: .
clone_size: .
j_call: TRBJ1-5
v_call: TRBV18
cdr3_aa: CASSKDRNQPQHF
cdr3_nt: TGTGCCAGCTCAAAAGACAGGAATCAGCCCCAGCATTTT

cdr3_length: 13
d_call: .
clone_size: .
j_call: TRBJ2-2
v_call: TRBV11-3
cdr3_aa: CASSLTAAGELFF
cdr3_nt: TGTGCCAGCAGCTTAACGGCGGCCGGGGAGCTGTTTTTT

cdr3_length: 8
d_call: .
clone_size: once
j_call: TRBJ1-2
v_call: TRBV28
cdr3_aa: CAAGGYTF
cdr3_nt: TGTGCCGCGGGGGGCTACACCTTC

cdr3_length: 13
d_call: .
clone_size: .
j_call: TRBJ2-1
v_call: TRBV5-4
cdr3_aa: CASSLVSDNEQFF
cdr3_nt: TGTGCCAGCAGCTTGGTTTCCGACAATGAGCAGTTCTTC

cdr3_length: 13
d_call: TRBD1
clone_size: .
j_call: TRBJ1-1
v_call: TRBV27
cdr3_aa: CASSLGTGTEAFF
cdr3_nt: TGTGCCAGCAGCCTCGGGACAGGCACTGAAGCTTTCTTT

cdr3_length: 13
d_call: TRBD1
clone_size: .
j_call: TRBJ1-1
v_call: TRBV7-9
cdr3_aa: CASSRGQSNEAFF
cdr3_nt: TGTGCCAGCAGCCGGGGACAGAGTAATGAAGCTTTCTTT

cdr3_length: 13
d_call: .
clone_size: few
j_call: TRBJ1-5
v_call: TRBV2
cdr3_aa: CASSGQLNQPQHF
cdr3_nt: TGTGCCAGCAGTGGACAGCTAAATCAGCCCCAGCATTTT

cdr3_length: 14
d_call: .
clone_size: .
j_call: TRBJ2-1
v_call: TRBV10-2
cdr3_aa: CASSSSREYNEQFF
cdr3_nt: TGCGCCAGCAGTAGCTCCAGGGAATACAATGAGCAGTTCTTC

cdr3_length: 18
d_call: TRBD1
clone_size: .
j_call: TRBJ2-6
v_call: TRBV28
cdr3_aa: CASSVAGTGSTGANVLTF
cdr3_nt: TGTGCCAGCAGTGTAGCTGGGACAGGGAGCACTGGGGCCAACGTCCTGACTTTC

cdr3_length: 16
d_call: .
clone_size: once
j_call: TRBJ1-4
v_call: TRBV7-2
cdr3_aa: CASSLGGVGTNEKLFF
cdr3_nt: TGTGCCAGCAGCTTAGGGGGGGTAGGGACTAATGAAAAACTGTTTTTT

cdr3_length: 14
d_call: TRBD1
clone_size: .
j_call: TRBJ1-2
v_call: TRBV5-1
cdr3_aa: CASSPLGTGDGYTF
cdr3_nt: TGCGCCAGCAGCCCCTTAGGGACAGGGGATGGCTACACCTTC

cdr3_length: 14
d_call: .
clone_size: .
j_call: TRBJ2-5
v_call: TRBV6-6
cdr3_aa: CASSPGRGYFDQDF
cdr3_nt: TGTGCCAGCAGCCCGGGCAGGGGCTACTTCGATCAAGACTTC

cdr3_length: 14
d_call: TRBD1
clone_size: .
j_call: TRBJ1-2
v_call: TRBV5-1
cdr3_aa: CASSSGTGGCGYTF
cdr3_nt: TGCGCCAGCAGCTCCGGGACAGGGGGCTGTGGCTACACCTTC

cdr3_length: 15
d_call: TRBD2
clone_size: .
j_call: TRBJ2-2
v_call: TRBV5-1
cdr3_aa: CASSLGLVGTGELFF
cdr3_nt: TGCGCCAGCAGCCTGGGACTAGTTGGCACCGGGGAGCTGTTTTTT

cdr3_length: 14
d_call: .
clone_size: .
j_call: TRBJ2-7
v_call: TRBV27
cdr3_aa: CASSLHWLADEQYF
cdr3_nt: TGTGCCAGCAGTTTACACTGGCTAGCTGACGAGCAGTACTTC

cdr3_length: 15
d_call: TRBD1
clone_size: .
j_call: TRBJ2-3
v_call: TRBV5-1
cdr3_aa: CASSLGTGGADTQYF
cdr3_nt: TGCGCCAGCAGCTTGGGGACAGGGGGTGCAGATACGCAGTATTTT

cdr3_length: 17
d_call: TRBD2
clone_size: .
j_call: TRBJ2-5
v_call: TRBV9
cdr3_aa: CASSVSASGGAKETQYF
cdr3_nt: TGTGCCAGCAGCGTATCCGCTAGCGGGGGGGCAAAGGAGACCCAGTACTTC

cdr3_length: 15
d_call: .
clone_size: once
j_call: TRBJ2-5
v_call: TRBV28
cdr3_aa: CATTGLGAPQETQYF
cdr3_nt: TGTGCTACGACCGGCTTGGGGGCCCCCCAAGAGACCCAGTACTTC

cdr3_length: 15
d_call: .
clone_size: .
j_call: TRBJ2-2
v_call: TRBV6-5
cdr3_aa: CASSYGRARTGELFF
cdr3_nt: TGTGCCAGCAGTTACGGGCGGGCTCGCACCGGGGAGCTGTTTTTT

cdr3_length: 12
d_call: TRBD1
clone_size: .
j_call: TRBJ2-7
v_call: TRBV27
cdr3_aa: CASTGTEGEQYF
cdr3_nt: TGTGCCAGCACCGGGACAGAGGGCGAGCAGTACTTC

cdr3_length: 15
d_call: TRBD1
clone_size: .
j_call: TRBJ1-5
v_call: TRBV7-9
cdr3_aa: CASSLTGGRNQPQHF
cdr3_nt: TGTGCCAGCAGCTTGACAGGGGGACGAAATCAGCCCCAGCATTTT

cdr3_length: 16
d_call: .
clone_size: .
j_call: TRBJ1-4
v_call: TRBV5-1
cdr3_aa: CASSSLLGAANEKLFF
cdr3_nt: TGCGCCAGCAGTTCCCTCCTTGGAGCGGCTAATGAAAAACTGTTTTTT

cdr3_length: 15
d_call: TRBD1
clone_size: .
j_call: TRBJ1-1
v_call: TRBV6-6
cdr3_aa: CASSTGGVGGTEAFF
cdr3_nt: TGTGCCAGCAGTACAGGGGGCGTTGGTGGCACTGAAGCTTTCTTT